This T cell receptor (beta chain) stems from a study of cytomegalovirus exposure and HLA in healthy donors. Study-wide points: Across HLA loci, a later analysis found differing TCR association rates, with DRB1 most and HLA-C fewest.

Germline V gene lookup returns CDR1 SGHTA and CDR2 FQGNSA. This CDR3 is built from 14 residues. Trimming took off 3 bases at V and 4 bases at J, with 11 bases between the two ends. Primers included in the PCR were 60 Vbeta and 13 Jbeta primers. Repertoires were generated with immunoSEQ multiplex PCR, while TCRdb's copy carries only in-frame clones and drops some. This sample has 200,000 to 250,000 clones, with 77% found just once. For this clone: Antigen: not known.

This TCR was recovered from a woman aged 55-75 years in good health and CMV-seropositive. The V gene is TRBV7-2, the J gene TRBJ2-3, with D maybe TRBD1 (6 bases). Sequencing was performed on PBMCs. The CDR3 nucleotides read TGTGCCAGCAGCTTGGACAGTGGCTCAGATACGCAGTATTTT. It yields the protein CASSLDSGSDTQYF. The entire variable domain, with the rest obtained from reference TRBV7-2 and TRBJ2-3, is as follows: GAGVSQSPSNKVTEKGKDVELRCDPISGHTALYWYRQSLGQGLEFLIYFQGNSAPDKSGLPSDRFSAERTGGSVSTLTIQRTQQEDSAVYLCASSLDSGSDTQYFGPGTRLTVL.